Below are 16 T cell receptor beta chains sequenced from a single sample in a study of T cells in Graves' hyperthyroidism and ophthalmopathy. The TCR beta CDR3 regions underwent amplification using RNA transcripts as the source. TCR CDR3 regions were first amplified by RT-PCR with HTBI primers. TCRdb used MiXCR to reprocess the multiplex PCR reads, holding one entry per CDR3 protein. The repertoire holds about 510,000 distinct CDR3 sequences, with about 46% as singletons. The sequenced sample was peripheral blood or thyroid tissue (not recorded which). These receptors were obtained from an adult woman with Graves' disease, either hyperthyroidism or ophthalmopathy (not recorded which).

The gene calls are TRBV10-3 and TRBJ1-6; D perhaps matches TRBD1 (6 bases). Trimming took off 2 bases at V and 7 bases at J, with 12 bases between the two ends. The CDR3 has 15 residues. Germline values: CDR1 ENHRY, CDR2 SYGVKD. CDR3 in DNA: TGTGCCATCAGTGAGCAGGGGAATGAAAATTCACCCCTCCACTTT. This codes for CAISEQGNENSPLHF.

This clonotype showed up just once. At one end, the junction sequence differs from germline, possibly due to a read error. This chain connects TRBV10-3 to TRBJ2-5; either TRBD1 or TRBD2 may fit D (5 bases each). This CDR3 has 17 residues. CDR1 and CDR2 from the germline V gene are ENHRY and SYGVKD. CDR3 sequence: CASSRSWGSVPQETQYF. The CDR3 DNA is TGTGCCAGCAGTAGGTCATGGGGGAGCGTCCCTCAAGAGACCCAGTACTTC.

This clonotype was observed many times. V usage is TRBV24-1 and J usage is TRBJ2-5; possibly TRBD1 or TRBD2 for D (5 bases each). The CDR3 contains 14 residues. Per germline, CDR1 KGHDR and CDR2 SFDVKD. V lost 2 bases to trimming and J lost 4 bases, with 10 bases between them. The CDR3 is CATSDSQGVETQYF. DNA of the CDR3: TGTGCCACCAGTGATTCCCAGGGAGTAGAGACCCAGTACTTC.

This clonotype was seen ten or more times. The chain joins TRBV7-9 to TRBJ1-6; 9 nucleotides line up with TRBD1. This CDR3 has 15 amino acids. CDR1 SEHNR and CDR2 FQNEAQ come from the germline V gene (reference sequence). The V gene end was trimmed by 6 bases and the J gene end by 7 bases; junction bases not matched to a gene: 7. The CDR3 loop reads CASRLQGATNSPLHF. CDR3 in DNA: TGTGCCAGCAGGCTACAGGGGGCGACGAATTCACCCCTCCACTTT.

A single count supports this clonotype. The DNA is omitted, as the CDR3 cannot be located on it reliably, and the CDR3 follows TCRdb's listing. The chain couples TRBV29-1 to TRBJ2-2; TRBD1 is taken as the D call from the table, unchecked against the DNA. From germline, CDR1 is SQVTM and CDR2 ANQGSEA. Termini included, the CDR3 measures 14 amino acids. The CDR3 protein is CSAGDRVTPGSCFF.

CDR3 sequence (DNA): TGTGCCACCGGACAGGGTAATTCACCCCTCCACTTT. This codes for CATGQGNSPLHF. The rearrangement links TRBV2 to TRBJ1-6; 8 bases align to TRBD1. From germline, CDR1 is SNHLY and CDR2 FYNNEI. CDR3 size: 12 residues. J gave up 6 bases and V 10 bases, and 2 bases lay outside the gene matches.

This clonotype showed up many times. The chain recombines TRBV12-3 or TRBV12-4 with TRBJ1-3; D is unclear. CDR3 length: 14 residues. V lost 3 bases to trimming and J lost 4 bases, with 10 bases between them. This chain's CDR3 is CASSFRTTGNTIYF. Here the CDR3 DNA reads TGTGCCAGCAGTTTCCGGACCACGGGAAACACCATATATTTT.

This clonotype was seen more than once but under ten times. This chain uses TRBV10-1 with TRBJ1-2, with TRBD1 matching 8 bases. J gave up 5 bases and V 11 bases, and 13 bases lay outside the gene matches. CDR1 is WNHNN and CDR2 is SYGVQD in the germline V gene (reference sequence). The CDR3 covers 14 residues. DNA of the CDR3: TGCGCCTCCCGGGGGTACAGGGGGACATATGGCTACACCTTC. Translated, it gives CASRGYRGTYGYTF.

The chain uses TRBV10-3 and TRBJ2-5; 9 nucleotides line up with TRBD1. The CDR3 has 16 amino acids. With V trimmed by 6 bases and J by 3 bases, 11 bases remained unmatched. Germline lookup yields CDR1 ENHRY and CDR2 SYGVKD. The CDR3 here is CAIRGGQGTSEETQYF. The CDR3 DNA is TGTGCCATCAGGGGAGGACAGGGGACATCGGAAGAGACCCAGTACTTC.

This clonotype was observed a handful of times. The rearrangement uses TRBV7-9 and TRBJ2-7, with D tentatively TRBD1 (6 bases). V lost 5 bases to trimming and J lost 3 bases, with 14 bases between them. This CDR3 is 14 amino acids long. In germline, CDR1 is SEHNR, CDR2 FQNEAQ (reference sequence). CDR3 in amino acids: CASSLRGQHYEQYF. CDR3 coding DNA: TGTGCCAGCAGCCTACGAGGACAGCACTACGAGCAGTACTTC. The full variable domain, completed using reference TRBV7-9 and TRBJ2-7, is DTGVSQNPRHKITKRGQNVTFRCDPISEHNRLYWYRQTLGQGPEFLTYFQNEAQLEKSRLLSDRFSAERPKGSFSTLEIQRTEQGDSAMYLCASSLRGQHYEQYFGPGTRLTVT.

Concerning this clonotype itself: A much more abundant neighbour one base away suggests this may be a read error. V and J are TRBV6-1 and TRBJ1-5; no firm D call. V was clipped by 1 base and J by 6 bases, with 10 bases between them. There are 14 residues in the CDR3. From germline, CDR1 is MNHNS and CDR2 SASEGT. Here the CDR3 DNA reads TGTGCCAGCAGTGAAGTGCTTGGCAGTCAGCCCCAGCATTTT. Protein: CASSEVLGSQPQHF.

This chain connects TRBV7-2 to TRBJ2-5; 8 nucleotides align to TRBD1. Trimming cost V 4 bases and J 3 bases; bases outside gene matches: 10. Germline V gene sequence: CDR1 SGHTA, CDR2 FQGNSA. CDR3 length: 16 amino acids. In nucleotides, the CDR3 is TGTGCCAGCAGCTCCAGGACAGGGCCGTCAAAAGAGACCCAGTACTTC. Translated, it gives CASSSRTGPSKETQYF.

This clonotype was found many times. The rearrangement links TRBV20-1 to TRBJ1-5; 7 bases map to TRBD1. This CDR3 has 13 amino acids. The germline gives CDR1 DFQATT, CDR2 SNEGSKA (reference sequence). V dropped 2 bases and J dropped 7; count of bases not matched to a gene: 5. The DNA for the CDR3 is TGCAGTGCTAGAAAGGGGGCCCGGCAGCCCCAGCATTTT. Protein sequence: CSARKGARQPQHF.

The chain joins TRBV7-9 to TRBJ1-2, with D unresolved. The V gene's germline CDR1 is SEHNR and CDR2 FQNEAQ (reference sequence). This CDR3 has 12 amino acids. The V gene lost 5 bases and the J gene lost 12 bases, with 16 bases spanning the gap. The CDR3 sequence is CASSRPLAGNTF. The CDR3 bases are TGTGCCAGCAGCCGCCCTCTAGCGGGCAACACCTTC.

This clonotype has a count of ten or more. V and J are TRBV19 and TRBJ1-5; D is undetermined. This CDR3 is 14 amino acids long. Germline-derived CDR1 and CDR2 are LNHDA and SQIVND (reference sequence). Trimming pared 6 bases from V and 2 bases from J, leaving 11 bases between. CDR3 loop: CASSRFLRNQPQHF. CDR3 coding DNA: TGTGCCAGTAGCAGGTTTCTTCGCAATCAGCCCCAGCATTTT.

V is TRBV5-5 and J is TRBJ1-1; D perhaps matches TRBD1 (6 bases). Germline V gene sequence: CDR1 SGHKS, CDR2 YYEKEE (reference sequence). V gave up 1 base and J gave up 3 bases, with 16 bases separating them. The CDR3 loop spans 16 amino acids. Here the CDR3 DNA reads TGTGCCAGCAGCTTGTTGCGGGGGCGGTTTTACACTGAAGCTTTCTTT. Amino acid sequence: CASSLLRGRFYTEAFF.